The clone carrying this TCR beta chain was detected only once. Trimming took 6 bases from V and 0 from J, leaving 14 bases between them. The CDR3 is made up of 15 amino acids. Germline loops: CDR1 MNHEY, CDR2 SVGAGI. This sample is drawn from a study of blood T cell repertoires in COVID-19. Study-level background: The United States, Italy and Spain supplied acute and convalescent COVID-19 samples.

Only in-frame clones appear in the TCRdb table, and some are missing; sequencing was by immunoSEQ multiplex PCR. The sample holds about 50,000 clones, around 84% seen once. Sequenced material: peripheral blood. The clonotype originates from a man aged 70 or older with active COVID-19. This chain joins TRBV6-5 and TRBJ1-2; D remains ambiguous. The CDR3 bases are TGTGCCAGCAGGCACGGGAGGGTTCCTAACTATGGCTACACCTTC. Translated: CASRHGRVPNYGYTF.